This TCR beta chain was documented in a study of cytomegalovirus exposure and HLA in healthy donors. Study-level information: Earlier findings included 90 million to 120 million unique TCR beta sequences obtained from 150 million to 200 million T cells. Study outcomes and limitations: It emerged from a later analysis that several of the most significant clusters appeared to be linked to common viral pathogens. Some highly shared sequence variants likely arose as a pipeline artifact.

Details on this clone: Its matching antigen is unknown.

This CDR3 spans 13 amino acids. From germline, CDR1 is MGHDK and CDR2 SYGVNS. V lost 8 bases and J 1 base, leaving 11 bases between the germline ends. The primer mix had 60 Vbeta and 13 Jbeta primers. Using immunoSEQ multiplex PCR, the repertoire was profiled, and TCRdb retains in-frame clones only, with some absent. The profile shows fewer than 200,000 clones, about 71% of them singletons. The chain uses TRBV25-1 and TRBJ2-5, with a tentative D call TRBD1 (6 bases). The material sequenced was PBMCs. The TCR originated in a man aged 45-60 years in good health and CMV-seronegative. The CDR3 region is CASSRGGQETQYF. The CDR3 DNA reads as TGTGCCAGCTCCAGGGGTGGCCAAGAGACCCAGTACTTC.